This passage covers 5 T cell receptor beta chains from one sample sequenced in a study of T-cell reconstitution after alpha-beta-depleted transplantation in children. Library preparation (for TCRbeta) was performed with unique molecular identifiers. In TCRdb, the PCR reads were re-called with MiXCR into one record per CDR3 protein. The sample consists of around 600,000 distinct CDR3 sequences, around 16% of them appearing once. The sequences come from PBMCs from the stem cell graft donor, collected from the stem cell graft. The receptors originated from a human donor who donated a stem cell graft to a child with acute myeloid leukemia.

The chain joins TRBV12-3 or TRBV12-4 to TRBJ2-1, with D perhaps matching TRBD1 or TRBD2 (5 bases each). The V and J ends lost 5 bases and 7 bases respectively, with 21 bases between them. CDR3 size: 16 residues. CDR3 in DNA: TGTGCCAGCAGTCATACCGGGACCATAGCAAATAATGAGCAGTTCTTC. As protein: CASSHTGTIANNEQFF.

In its sample, this clonotype was seen a few times. This rearrangement joins TRBV24-1 to TRBJ2-1, with 8 bases aligning to TRBD1. In germline, CDR1 is KGHDR, CDR2 SFDVKD. CDR3 length: 16 residues. The trim removed 1 base at V and 5 bases at J, leaving 6 bases unmatched. The CDR3, as DNA: TGTGCCACCAGTGATTTTAGGACAGGGAAGCACAATGAGCAGTTCTTC. Its translation is CATSDFRTGKHNEQFF.

This rearrangement joins TRBV7-8 to TRBJ1-2; weak D call: TRBD1 (5 bases). The CDR3 is 16 residues long. V dropped 1 base and J dropped 3 bases, with 15 bases sitting between them. The germline V gene encodes CDR1 SGHVS and CDR2 FQNEAQ. Here the CDR3 DNA reads TGTGCCAGCAGCTTAGGCGGGGCAGGGAATGACTATGGCTACACCTTC. This codes for CASSLGGAGNDYGYTF.

A few counts support this clonotype. The J gene is TRBJ2-7, the V gene TRBV4-3; 7 bases line up with TRBD1. Germline V gene sequence: CDR1 LGHNA, CDR2 YSLEER. With V trimmed by 6 bases and J by 7 bases, 12 bases remained unmatched. This CDR3 is built from 14 residues. CDR3 bases: TGCGCCAGCAGGTACGATACAGGGGTCCGGGAGCAGTACTTC. This encodes CASRYDTGVREQYF.

This clonotype was counted between two and nine times. The CDR3 spells CASSSWTGGYTEAFF. The DNA for the CDR3 is TGCGCCAGCAGCTCGTGGACAGGGGGCTACACTGAAGCTTTCTTT. The chain links TRBV5-1 to TRBJ1-1; TRBD1 matches 11 bases. This CDR3 region has 15 residues. Trimming removed 3 bases from V and 3 bases from J; junction bases left unmatched: 4. Germline V CDR1 and CDR2: SGHRS, YFSETQ.